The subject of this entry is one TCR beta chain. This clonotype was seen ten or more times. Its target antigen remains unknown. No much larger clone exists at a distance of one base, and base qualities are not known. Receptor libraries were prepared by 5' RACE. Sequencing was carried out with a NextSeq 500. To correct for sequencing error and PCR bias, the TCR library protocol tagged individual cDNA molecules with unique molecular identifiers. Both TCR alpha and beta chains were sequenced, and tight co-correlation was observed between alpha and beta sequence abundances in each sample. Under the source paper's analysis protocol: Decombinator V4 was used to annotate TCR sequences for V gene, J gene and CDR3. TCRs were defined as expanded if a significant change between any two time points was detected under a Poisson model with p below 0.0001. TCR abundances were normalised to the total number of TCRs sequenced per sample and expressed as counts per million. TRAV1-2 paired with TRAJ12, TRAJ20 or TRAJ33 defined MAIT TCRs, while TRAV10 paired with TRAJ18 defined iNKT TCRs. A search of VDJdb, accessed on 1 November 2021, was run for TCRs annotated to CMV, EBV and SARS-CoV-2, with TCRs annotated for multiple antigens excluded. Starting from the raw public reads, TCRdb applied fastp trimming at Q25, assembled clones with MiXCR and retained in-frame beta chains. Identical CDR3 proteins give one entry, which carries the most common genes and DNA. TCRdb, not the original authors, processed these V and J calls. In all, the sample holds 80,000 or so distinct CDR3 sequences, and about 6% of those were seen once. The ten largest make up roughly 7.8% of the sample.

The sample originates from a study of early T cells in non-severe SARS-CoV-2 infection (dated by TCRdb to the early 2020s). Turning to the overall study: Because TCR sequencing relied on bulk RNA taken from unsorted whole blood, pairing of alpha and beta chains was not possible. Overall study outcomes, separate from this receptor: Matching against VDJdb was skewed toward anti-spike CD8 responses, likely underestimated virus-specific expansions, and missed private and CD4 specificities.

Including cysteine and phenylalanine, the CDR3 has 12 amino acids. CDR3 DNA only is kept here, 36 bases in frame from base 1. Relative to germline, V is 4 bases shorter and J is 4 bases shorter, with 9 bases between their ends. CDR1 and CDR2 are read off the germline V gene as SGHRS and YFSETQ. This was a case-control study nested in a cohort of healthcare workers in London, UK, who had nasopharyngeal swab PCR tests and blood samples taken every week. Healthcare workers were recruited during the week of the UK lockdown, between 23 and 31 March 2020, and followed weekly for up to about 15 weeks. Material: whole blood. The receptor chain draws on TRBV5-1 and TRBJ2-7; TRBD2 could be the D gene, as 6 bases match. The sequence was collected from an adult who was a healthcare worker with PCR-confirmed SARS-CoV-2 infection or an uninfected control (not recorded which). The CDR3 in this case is CASSPGSYEQYF. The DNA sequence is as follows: TGCGCCAGCAGCCCCGGGAGTTACGAGCAGTACTTC.